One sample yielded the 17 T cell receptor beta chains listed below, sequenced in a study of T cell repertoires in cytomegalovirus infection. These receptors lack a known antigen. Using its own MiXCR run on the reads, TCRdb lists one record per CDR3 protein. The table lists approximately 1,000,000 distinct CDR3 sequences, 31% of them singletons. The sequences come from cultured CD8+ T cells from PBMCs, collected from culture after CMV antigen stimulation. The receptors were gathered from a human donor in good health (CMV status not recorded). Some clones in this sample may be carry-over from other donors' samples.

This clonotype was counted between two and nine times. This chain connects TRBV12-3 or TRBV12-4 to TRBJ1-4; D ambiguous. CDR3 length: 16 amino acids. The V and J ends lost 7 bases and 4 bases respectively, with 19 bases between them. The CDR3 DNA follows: TGTGCCAGCAAATCTAGTCTACACCCTTTTAATGAAAAACTGTTTTTT. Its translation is CASKSSLHPFNEKLFF.

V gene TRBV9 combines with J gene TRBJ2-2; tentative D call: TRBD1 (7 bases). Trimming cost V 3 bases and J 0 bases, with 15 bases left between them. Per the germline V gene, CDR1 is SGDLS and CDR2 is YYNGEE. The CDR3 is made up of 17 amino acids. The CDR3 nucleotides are TGTGCCAGCAGCGCGACAGGGAGGCCCGCGAACACCGGGGAGCTGTTTTTT. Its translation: CASSATGRPANTGELFF.

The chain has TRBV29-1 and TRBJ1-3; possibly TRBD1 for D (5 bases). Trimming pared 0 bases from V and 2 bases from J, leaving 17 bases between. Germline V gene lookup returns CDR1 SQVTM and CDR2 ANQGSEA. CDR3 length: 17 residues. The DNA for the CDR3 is TGCAGCGTTGAAGATGTCCCCACAGGCCAACCTGGAAACACCATATATTTT. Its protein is CSVEDVPTGQPGNTIYF.

CDR3 residues: CASNHGQGEKTYEQYF. The CDR3, as DNA: TGCGCCAGCAACCATGGACAGGGGGAAAAGACCTACGAGCAGTACTTC. The chain couples TRBV4-1 to TRBJ2-7; TRBD1 aligns across 10 bases. The V and J ends lost 7 bases and 2 bases, in that order; junction bases with no gene match: 11. Germline values: CDR1 MGHRA, CDR2 YSYEKL. CDR3 length equals 16 residues.

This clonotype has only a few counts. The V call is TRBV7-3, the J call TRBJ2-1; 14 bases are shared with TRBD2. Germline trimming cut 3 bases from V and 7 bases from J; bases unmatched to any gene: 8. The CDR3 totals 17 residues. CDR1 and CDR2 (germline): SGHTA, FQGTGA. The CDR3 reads CASSLSTSGGAQNEQFF. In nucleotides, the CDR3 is TGTGCCAGCAGCTTGTCGACTAGCGGGGGGGCTCAAAATGAGCAGTTCTTC.

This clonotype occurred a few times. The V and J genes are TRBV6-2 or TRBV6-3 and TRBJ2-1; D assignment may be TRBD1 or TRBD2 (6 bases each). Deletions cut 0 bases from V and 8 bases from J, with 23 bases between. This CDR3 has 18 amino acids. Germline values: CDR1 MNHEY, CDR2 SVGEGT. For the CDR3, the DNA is TGTGCCAGCAGTTACTCGACTAGAGGGGGTCTTGGTGAGGATGAGCAGTTCTTC. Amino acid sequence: CASSYSTRGGLGEDEQFF.

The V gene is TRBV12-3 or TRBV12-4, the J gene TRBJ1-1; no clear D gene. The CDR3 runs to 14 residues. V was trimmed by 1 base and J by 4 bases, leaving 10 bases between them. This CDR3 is CASSLDLMSTEAFF. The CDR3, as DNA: TGTGCCAGCAGTTTAGACCTCATGAGCACTGAAGCTTTCTTT.

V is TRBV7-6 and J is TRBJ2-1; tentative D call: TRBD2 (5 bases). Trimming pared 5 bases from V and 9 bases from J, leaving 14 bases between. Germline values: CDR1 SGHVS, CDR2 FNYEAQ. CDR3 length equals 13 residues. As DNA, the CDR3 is TGTGCCAGCAGCCGGACTCGAGTTGGTGAGCAGTTCTTC. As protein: CASSRTRVGEQFF.

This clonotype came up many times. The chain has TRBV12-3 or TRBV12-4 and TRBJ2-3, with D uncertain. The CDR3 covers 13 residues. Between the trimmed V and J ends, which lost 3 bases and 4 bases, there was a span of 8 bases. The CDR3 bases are TGTGCCAGCAGTTTGCGTGGCGCAGATACGCAGTATTTT. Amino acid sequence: CASSLRGADTQYF.

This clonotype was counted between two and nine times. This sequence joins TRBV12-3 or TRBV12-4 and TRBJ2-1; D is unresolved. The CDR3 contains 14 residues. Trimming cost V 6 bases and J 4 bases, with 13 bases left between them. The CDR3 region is CASRKGLGYNEQFF. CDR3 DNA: TGTGCCAGCAGGAAGGGTTTGGGGTACAATGAGCAGTTCTTC.

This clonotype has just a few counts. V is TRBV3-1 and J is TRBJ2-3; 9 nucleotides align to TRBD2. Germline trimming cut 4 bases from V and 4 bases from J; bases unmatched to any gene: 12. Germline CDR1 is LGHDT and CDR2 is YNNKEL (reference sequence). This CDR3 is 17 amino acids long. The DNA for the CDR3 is TGTGCCAGCAGCCCCCCGGGACTAGCAATTGGAGCAGATACGCAGTATTTT. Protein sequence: CASSPPGLAIGADTQYF.

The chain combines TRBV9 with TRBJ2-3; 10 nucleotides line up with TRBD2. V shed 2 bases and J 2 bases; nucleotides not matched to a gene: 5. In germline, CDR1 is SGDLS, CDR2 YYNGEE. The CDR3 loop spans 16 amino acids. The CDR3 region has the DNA TGTGCCAGCAGCGTCAAAGCGGGGGGGCCCACAGATACGCAGTATTTT. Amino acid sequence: CASSVKAGGPTDTQYF.

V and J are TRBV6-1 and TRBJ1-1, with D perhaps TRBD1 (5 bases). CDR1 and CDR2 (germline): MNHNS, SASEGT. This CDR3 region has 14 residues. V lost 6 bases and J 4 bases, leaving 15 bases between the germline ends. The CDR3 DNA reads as TGTGCCAGCAGACATTTGCTTGGGGGCACTGAAGCTTTCTTT. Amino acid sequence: CASRHLLGGTEAFF.

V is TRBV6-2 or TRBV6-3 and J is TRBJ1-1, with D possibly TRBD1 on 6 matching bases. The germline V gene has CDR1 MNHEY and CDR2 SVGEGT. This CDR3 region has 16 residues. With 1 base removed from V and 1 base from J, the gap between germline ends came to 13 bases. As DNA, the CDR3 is TGTGCCAGCAGTTACTTTCCTCGGACAGAGAACACTGAAGCTTTCTTT. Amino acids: CASSYFPRTENTEAFF.

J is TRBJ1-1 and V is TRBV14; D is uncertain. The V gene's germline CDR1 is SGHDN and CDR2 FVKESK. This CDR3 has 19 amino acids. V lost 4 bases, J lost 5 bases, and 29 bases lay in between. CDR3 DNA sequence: TGTGCCAGCAGCCTTGTCAGAGGGCCTGGGCGGAGTCCGGGGACTGAAGCTTTCTTT. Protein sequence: CASSLVRGPGRSPGTEAFF.

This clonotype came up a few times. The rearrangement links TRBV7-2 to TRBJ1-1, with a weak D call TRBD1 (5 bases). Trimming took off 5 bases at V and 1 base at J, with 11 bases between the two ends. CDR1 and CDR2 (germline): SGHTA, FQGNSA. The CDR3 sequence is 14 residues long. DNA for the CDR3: TGTGCCAGCAGCGCCCATGGGGGGAACACTGAAGCTTTCTTT. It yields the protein CASSAHGGNTEAFF.

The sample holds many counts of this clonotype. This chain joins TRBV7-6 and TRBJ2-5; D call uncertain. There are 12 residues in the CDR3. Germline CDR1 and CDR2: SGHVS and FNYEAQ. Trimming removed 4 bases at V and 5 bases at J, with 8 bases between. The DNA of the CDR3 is TGTGCCAGCAGCTCCAAAACCGAGACCCAGTACTTC. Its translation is CASSSKTETQYF.